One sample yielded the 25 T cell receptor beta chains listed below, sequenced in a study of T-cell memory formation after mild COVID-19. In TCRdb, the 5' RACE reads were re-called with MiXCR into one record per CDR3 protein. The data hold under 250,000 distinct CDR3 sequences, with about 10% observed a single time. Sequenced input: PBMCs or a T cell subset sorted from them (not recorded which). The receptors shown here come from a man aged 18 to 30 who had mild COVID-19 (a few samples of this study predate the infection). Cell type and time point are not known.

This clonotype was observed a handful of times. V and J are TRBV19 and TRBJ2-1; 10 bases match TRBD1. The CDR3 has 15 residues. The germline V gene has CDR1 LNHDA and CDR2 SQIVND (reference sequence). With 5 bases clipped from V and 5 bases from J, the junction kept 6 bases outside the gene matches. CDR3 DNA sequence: TGTGCCAGTAGTCCACAGGGACAGGGGCACAATGAGCAGTTCTTC. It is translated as CASSPQGQGHNEQFF.

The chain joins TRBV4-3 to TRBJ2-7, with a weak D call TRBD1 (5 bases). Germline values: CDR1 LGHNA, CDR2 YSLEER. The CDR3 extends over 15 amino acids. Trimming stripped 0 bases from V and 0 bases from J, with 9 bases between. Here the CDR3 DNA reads TGCGCCAGCAGCCAAGATACTACAGGCTCCTACGAGCAGTACTTC. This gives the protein CASSQDTTGSYEQYF.

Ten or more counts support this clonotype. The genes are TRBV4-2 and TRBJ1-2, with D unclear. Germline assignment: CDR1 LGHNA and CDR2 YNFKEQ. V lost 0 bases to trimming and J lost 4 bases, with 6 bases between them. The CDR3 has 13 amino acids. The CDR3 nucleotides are TGTGCCAGCAGCCAAGATCTAAGCTATGGCTACACCTTC. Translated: CASSQDLSYGYTF.

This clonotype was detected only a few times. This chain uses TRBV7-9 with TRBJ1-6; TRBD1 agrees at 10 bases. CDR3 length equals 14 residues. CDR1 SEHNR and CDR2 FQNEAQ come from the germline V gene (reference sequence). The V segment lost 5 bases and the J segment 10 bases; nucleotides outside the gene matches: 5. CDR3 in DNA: TGTGCCAGCAGCGGGGACAGGGGATGGTCACCCCTCCACTTT. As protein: CASSGDRGWSPLHF. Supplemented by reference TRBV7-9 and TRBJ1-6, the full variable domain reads DTGVSQNPRHKITKRGQNVTFRCDPISEHNRLYWYRQTLGQGPEFLTYFQNEAQLEKSRLLSDRFSAERPKGSFSTLEIQRTEQGDSAMYLCASSGDRGWSPLHFGNGTRLTVT.

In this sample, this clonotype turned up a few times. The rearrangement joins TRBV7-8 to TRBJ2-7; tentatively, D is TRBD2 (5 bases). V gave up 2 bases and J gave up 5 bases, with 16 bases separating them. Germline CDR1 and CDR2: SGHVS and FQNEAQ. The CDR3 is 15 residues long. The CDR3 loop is CASSLRSREFDEQYF. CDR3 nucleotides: TGTGCCAGCAGCTTAAGATCAAGGGAGTTCGACGAGCAGTACTTC.

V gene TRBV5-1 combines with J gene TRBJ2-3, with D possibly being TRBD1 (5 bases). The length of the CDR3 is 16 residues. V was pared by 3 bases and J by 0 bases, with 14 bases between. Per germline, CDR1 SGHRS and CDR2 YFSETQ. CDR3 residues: CASSSRQSRSTDTQYF. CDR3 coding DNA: TGCGCCAGCAGCTCAAGACAGTCGCGTAGCACAGATACGCAGTATTTT.

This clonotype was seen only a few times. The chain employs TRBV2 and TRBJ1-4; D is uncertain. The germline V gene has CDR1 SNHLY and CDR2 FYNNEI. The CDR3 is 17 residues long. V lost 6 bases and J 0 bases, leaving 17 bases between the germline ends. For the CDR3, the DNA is TGTGCCAGCAGCCCCCGAACGGCGGCCGCAACTAATGAAAAACTGTTTTTT. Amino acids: CASSPRTAAATNEKLFF.

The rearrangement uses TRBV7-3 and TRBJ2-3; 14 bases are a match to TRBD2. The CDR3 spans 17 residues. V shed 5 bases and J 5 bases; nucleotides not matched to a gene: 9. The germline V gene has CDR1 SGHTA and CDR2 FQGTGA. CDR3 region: CASSLGTSGGLGDTQYF. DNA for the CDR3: TGTGCCAGCAGCCTAGGGACTAGCGGGGGCCTGGGAGATACGCAGTATTTT.

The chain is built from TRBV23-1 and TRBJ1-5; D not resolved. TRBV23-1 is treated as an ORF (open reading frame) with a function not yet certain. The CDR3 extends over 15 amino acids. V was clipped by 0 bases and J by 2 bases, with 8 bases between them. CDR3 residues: CASSQSWSGNQPQHF. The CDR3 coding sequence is TGCGCCAGCAGTCAATCGTGGTCCGGCAATCAGCCCCAGCATTTT.

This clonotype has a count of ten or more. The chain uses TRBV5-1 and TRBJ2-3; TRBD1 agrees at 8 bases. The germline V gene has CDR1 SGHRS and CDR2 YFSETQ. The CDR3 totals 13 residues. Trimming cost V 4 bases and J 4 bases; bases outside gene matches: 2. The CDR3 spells CASSIQGADTQYF. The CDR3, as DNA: TGCGCCAGCAGCATACAGGGGGCAGATACGCAGTATTTT. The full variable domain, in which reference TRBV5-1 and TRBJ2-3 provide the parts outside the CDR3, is KAGVTQTPRYLIKTRGQQVTLSCSPISGHRSVSWYQQTPGQGLQFLFEYFSETQRNKGNFPGRFSGRQFSNSRSEMNVSTLELGDSALYLCASSIQGADTQYFGPGTRLTVL.

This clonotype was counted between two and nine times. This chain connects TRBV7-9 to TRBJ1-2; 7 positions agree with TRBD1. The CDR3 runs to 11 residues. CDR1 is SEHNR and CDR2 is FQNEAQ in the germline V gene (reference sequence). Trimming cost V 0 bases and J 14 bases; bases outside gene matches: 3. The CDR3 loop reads CASSLAQGSTF. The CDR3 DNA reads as TGTGCCAGCAGCTTAGCACAGGGGAGTACCTTC. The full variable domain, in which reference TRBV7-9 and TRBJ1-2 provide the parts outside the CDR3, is DTGVSQNPRHKITKRGQNVTFRCDPISEHNRLYWYRQTLGQGPEFLTYFQNEAQLEKSRLLSDRFSAERPKGSFSTLEIQRTEQGDSAMYLCASSLAQGSTFGSGTRLTVV.

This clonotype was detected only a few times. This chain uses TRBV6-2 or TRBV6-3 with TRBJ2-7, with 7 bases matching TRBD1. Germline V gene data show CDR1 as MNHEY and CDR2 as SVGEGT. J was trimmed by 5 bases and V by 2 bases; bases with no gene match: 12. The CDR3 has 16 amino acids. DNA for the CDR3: TGTGCCAGCAGTTACCCCCCCGGGGCAGGGGGAAACGAGCAGTACTTC. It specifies CASSYPPGAGGNEQYF.

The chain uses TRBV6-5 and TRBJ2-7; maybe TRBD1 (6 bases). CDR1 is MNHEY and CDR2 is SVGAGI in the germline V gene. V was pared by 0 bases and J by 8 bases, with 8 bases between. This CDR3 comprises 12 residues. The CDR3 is CASSYSGDKQYF. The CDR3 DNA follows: TGTGCCAGCAGTTACTCAGGGGACAAGCAGTACTTC.

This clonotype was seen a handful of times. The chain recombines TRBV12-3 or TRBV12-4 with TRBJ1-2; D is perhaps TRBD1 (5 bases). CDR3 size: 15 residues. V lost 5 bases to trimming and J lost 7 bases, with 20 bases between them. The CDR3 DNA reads TGTGCCAGCAGTCGGGAAGGGGTAAGAGGCGTTGGCTACACCTTC. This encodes CASSREGVRGVGYTF.

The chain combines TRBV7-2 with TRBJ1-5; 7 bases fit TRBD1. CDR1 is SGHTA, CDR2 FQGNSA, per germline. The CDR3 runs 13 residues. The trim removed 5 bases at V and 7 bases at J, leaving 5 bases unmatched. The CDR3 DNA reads TGTGCCAGCAGCCTGACAGGGCGACAGCCCCAGCATTTT. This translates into CASSLTGRQPQHF.

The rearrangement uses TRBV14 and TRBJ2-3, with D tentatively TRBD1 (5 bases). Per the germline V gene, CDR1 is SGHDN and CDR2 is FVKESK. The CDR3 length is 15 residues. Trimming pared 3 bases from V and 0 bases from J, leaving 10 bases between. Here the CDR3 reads CASSHRAHSTDTQYF. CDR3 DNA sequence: TGTGCCAGCAGCCACAGGGCCCACAGCACAGATACGCAGTATTTT.

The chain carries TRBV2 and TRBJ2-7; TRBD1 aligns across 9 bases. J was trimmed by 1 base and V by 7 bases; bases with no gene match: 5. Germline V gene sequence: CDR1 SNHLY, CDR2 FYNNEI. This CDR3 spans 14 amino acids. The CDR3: CASTGQGFSYEQYF. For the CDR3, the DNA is TGTGCCAGCACAGGACAGGGGTTTTCCTACGAGCAGTACTTC. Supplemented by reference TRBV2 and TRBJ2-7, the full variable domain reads EPEVTQTPSHQVTQMGQEVILRCVPISNHLYFYWYRQILGQKVEFLVSFYNNEISEKSEIFDDQFSVERPDGSNFTLKIRSTKLEDSAMYFCASTGQGFSYEQYFGPGTRLTVT.

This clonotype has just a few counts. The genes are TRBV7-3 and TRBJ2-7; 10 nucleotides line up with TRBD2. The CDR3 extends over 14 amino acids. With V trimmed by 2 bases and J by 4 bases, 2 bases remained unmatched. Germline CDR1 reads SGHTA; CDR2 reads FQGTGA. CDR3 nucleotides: TGTGCCAGCAGCTTATCTAGCGGGGGTTACGAGCAGTACTTC. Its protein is CASSLSSGGYEQYF.

The CDR3 DNA reads TGTGCCAGCAGCTCCTCTTGGACAGAAGAGAACACCGGGGAGCTGTTTTTT. Translation gives CASSSSWTEENTGELFF. This sequence joins TRBV7-9 and TRBJ2-2, with D possibly being TRBD1 (6 bases). The CDR3 runs to 17 residues. Germline loops: CDR1 SEHNR, CDR2 FQNEAQ (reference sequence). V was pared by 4 bases and J by 1 base, with 16 bases between.

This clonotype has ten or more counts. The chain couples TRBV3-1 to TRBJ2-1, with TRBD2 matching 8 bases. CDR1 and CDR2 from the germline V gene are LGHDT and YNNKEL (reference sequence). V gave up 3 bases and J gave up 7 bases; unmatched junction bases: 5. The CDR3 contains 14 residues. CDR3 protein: CASSQRGAGNEQFF. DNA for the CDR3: TGTGCCAGCAGCCAGCGGGGGGCCGGGAATGAGCAGTTCTTC.

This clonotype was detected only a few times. The CDR3: CASSPYVAGDDYGEQFF. CDR3 DNA: TGTGCCAGCTCACCCTATGTAGCGGGGGACGACTACGGTGAGCAGTTCTTC. The chain has TRBV18 and TRBJ2-1, with 9 bases identical to TRBD2. The CDR3 totals 17 residues. Germline V lookup: CDR1 KGHSH, CDR2 LQKENI. Trimming cost V 3 bases and J 9 bases; bases outside gene matches: 15.

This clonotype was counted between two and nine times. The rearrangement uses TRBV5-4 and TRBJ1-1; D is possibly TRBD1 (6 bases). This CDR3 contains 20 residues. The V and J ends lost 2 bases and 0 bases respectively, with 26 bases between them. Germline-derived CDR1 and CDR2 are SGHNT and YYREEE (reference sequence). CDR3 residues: CASSLIHRRDISRMNTEAFF. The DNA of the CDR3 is TGTGCCAGCAGCTTAATACACCGAAGGGACATATCGCGCATGAACACTGAAGCTTTCTTT.

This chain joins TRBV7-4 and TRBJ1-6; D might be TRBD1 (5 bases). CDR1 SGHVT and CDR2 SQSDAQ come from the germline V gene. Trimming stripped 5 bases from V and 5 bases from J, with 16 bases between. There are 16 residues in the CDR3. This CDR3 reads CASSPAGPGDNSPLHF. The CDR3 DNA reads TGTGCCAGCAGCCCGGCGGGGCCGGGGGATAATTCACCCCTCCACTTT.

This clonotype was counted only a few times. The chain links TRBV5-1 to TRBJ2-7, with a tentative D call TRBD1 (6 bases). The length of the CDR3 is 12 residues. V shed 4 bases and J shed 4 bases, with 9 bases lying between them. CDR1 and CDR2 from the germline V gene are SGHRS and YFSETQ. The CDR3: CASSRTAYEQYF. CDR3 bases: TGCGCCAGCAGCCGGACAGCTTACGAGCAGTACTTC.

CDR3 sequence: CASSPGGHQPQHF. The CDR3 nucleotides are TGTGCCAGCAGTCCAGGGGGCCACCAGCCCCAGCATTTT. This chain joins TRBV12-3 or TRBV12-4 and TRBJ1-5; 8 bases fit TRBD1. Germline trimming cut 5 bases from V and 7 bases from J; bases unmatched to any gene: 4. The CDR3 spans 13 residues.